Presented here are 5 T cell receptor beta chains from one specimen sequenced in a study of OX40 agonist ivuxolimab in advanced cancers. Library preparation was by the immunoSEQ multiplex PCR assay. TCRdb stores this immuneACCESS table with in-frame sequences only. Part of the clones is absent; in the studies checked, under half of the shortfall reflects unresolved V genes, and no reason is known for the rest. A total of under 40,000 clones appear in this sample, about 80% of them only once. Of the sample, approximately 12% is held by the ten largest clones. Material: CD4+ or CD8+ T cells sorted from blood, obtained in a trial of the OX40 agonist ivuxolimab. These receptors all stem from an adult with an advanced solid tumor such as melanoma, head and neck, liver or kidney cancer.

The chain recombines TRBV5-4 with TRBJ1-3, with 7 bases identical to TRBD1. Germline V gives CDR1 SGHNT, CDR2 YYREEE (reference sequence). This CDR3 has 16 residues. After removal of 4 bases from V and 0 bases from J, the junction contained 7 bases not matched to a gene. The CDR3 region is CASSPGTASSGNTIYF. DNA of the CDR3: TGTGCCAGCAGCCCGGGGACAGCGAGCTCTGGAAACACCATATATTTT.

This clone was found a few times. The rearrangement joins TRBV5-1 to TRBJ2-7; TRBD1 aligns across 11 bases. V gave up 0 bases and J gave up 3 bases; unmatched junction bases: 8. The germline CDR1 and CDR2 sequences are SGHRS and YFSETQ. The CDR3 runs 17 residues. DNA of the CDR3: TGCGCCAGCAGCTTGGCTAAAGGGACAGGGGGGAACTACGAGCAGTACTTC. It is translated as CASSLAKGTGGNYEQYF.

This clone was counted once. The gene calls are TRBV28 and TRBJ1-4, with D perhaps matching TRBD1 (5 bases). The V and J ends lost 3 bases and 9 bases respectively, with 38 bases between them. The germline gives CDR1 MDHEN, CDR2 SYDVKM. The CDR3 is 22 amino acids. In nucleotides, the CDR3 is TGTGCCAGCAGTTTCAAGGGGTTTCGGAATCTGGGGGAAAGGCTAATGAATAAAAAACTGTTTTTT. It yields the protein CASSFKGFRNLGERLMNKKLFF.

This chain joins TRBV6-1 and TRBJ1-3; D gene ambiguous. The germline V gene has CDR1 MNHNS and CDR2 SASEGT. V lost 2 bases and J lost 0, with 8 bases in between. This CDR3 has 15 residues. The DNA of the CDR3 is TGTGCCAGCAGTGAACAGGTCCTCTCTGGAAACACCATATATTTT. Translation gives CASSEQVLSGNTIYF.

The chain recombines TRBV2 with TRBJ2-3, with TRBD2 matching 9 bases. There are 15 residues in the CDR3. From germline, CDR1 is SNHLY and CDR2 FYNNEI. Losses at the gene ends were 7 bases for V and 2 bases for J; bases not matched to a gene: 7. This CDR3 is CASMALAGYTDTQYF. The DNA of the CDR3 is TGTGCCAGCATGGCCCTAGCGGGATACACAGATACGCAGTATTTT. Supplemented by reference TRBV2 and TRBJ2-3, the full variable domain reads EPEVTQTPSHQVTQMGQEVILRCVPISNHLYFYWYRQILGQKVEFLVSFYNNEISEKSEIFDDQFSVERPDGSNFTLKIRSTKLEDSAMYFCASMALAGYTDTQYFGPGTRLTVL.